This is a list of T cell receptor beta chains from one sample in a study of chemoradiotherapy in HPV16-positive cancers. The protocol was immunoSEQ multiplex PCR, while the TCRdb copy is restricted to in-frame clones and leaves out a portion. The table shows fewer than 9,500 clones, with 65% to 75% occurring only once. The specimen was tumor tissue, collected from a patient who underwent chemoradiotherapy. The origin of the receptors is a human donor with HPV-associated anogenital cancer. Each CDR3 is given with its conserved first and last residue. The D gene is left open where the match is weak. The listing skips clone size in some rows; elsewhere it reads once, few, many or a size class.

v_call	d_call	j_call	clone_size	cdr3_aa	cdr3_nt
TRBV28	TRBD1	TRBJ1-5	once	CASSSPTGAGNQPQHF	TGTGCCAGCAGTTCACCAACAGGGGCTGGCAATCAGCCCCAGCATTTT
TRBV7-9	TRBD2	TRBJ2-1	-	CASSLVGGDNEQFF	TGTGCCAGCAGCTTAGTTGGGGGGGACAATGAGCAGTTCTTC
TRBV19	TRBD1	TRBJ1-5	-	CASTQGQGQSNQPQHF	TGTGCCAGTACCCAAGGACAGGGCCAAAGCAATCAGCCCCAGCATTTT
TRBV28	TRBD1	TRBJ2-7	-	CASSTRTGAAYEQYF	TGTGCCAGCAGTACCCGGACAGGGGCGGCCTACGAGCAGTACTTC
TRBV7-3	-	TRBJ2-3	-	CASSPGYVDTQYF	TGTGCCAGCAGCCCAGGGTATGTGGATACGCAGTATTTT
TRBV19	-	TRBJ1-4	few	CASNRQHEKLFF	TGTGCCAGTAATCGACAGCATGAAAAACTGTTTTTT
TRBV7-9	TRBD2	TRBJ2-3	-	CASSLRRTSGAMDTQYF	TGTGCCAGCAGCCTGCGGAGGACTAGCGGGGCCATGGATACGCAGTATTTT
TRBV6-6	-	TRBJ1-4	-	CASSSTGEKLFF	TGTGCCAGCAGTTCTACAGGTGAAAAACTGTTTTTT
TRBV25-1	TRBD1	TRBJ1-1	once	CASSGAGGTGENTEAFF	TGTGCCAGCAGTGGCGCGGGGGGGACAGGGGAGAACACTGAAGCTTTCTTT
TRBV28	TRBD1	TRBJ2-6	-	CASSRRTGSGANVLTF	TGTGCCAGCAGCCGAAGGACAGGATCTGGGGCCAACGTCCTGACTTTC
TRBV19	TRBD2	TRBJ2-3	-	CASTAPGLAGADTQYF	TGTGCCAGTACCGCCCCGGGACTAGCGGGGGCTGATACGCAGTATTTT
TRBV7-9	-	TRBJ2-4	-	CASSYTPDGGLAKNIQYF	TGTGCCAGCAGCTACACCCCAGACGGAGGATTAGCCAAAAACATTCAGTACTTC
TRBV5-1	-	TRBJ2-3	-	CASSLPGGTDTQYF	TGCGCCAGCAGCTTGCCAGGGGGCACAGATACGCAGTATTTT
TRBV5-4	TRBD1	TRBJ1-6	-	CASSLDRANSPLHF	TGTGCCAGCAGTCTCGACAGGGCTAATTCACCCCTCCACTTT
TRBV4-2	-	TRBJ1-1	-	CASSQGVGRNTEAFF	TGTGCCAGCAGCCAAGGGGTGGGGAGGAACACTGAAGCTTTCTTT
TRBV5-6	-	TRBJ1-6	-	CASSHGSVAYSYNSPLHF	TGTGCCAGCAGCCATGGGAGCGTGGCCTACTCCTATAATTCACCCCTCCACTTT
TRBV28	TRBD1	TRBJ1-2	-	CASREGGQGVRGYTF	TGTGCCAGCAGAGAGGGTGGACAGGGAGTGAGGGGCTACACCTTC
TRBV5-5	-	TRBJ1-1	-	CASSLGGVRAFF	TGTGCCAGCAGTCTGGGGGGGGTAAGAGCTTTCTTT
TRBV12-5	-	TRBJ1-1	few	CASGWGNTEAFF	TGTGCTAGTGGGTGGGGTAACACTGAAGCTTTCTTT
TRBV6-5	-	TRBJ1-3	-	CASSYSIAAGNTIYF	TGTGCCAGCAGTTACTCTATCGCCGCTGGAAACACCATATATTTT
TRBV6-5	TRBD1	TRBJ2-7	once	CASSNRGVSYEQYF	TGTGCCAGCAGCAACAGGGGCGTCTCCTACGAGCAGTACTTC
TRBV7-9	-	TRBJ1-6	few	CASSLAGYRFSPLHF	TGTGCCAGCAGCTTAGCGGGCTACAGGTTTTCACCCCTCCACTTT
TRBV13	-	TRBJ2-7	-	CASSSSRGGFGYEQYF	TGTGCCAGCAGCTCAAGTCGGGGCGGGTTCGGGTACGAGCAGTACTTC
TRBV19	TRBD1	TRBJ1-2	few	CASAGRGQAYGYTF	TGTGCCAGCGCCGGCAGGGGGCAAGCCTATGGCTACACCTTC
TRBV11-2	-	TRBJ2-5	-	CASSLGNQETQYF	TGTGCCAGCAGCTTAGGCAACCAAGAGACCCAGTACTTC
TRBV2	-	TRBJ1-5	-	CASTETGFEPQHF	TGTGCCAGCACCGAAACAGGGTTCGAGCCCCAGCATTTT
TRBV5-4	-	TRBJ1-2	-	CASSLARGLNYGYTF	TGTGCCAGCAGCTTGGCTCGGGGACTAAACTATGGCTACACCTTC
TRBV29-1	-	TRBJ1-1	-	CSVDSLNTEAFF	TGCAGCGTAGACAGTCTGAACACTGAAGCTTTCTTT
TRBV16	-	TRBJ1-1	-	CASSQWRVGTEAFF	TGTGCCAGCAGCCAATGGAGGGTCGGGACTGAAGCTTTCTTT
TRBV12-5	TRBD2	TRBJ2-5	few	CASRVREGRGETQYF	TGTGCTAGCCGGGTACGGGAGGGCCGGGGAGAGACCCAGTACTTC
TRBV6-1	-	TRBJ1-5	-	CASLPPNNQPQHF	TGTGCCAGCCTACCACCCAACAATCAGCCCCAGCATTTT
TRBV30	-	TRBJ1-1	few	CAWDTIMNTEAFF	TGTGCCTGGGACACAATCATGAACACTGAAGCTTTCTTT
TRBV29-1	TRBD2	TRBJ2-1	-	CSVGASSGGNEQFF	TGCAGCGTGGGGGCCTCTAGCGGGGGGAATGAGCAGTTCTTC
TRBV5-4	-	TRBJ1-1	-	CASSLGLDAFF	TGTGCCAGCAGCTTGGGGTTGGATGCTTTCTTT
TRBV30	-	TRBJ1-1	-	CAWISGGGGTEAFF	TGTGCCTGGATAAGTGGTGGGGGGGGCACTGAAGCTTTCTTT
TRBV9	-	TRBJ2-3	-	CASSVLEADTQYF	TGTGCCAGCAGCGTACTAGAGGCAGATACGCAGTATTTT
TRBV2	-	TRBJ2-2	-	CASSEEGRRLFF	TGTGCCAGCAGTGAAGAGGGAAGGCGGCTGTTTTTT
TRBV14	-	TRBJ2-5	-	CASSQEAQETQYF	TGTGCCAGCAGCCAAGAGGCCCAAGAGACCCAGTACTTC
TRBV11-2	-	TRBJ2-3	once	CASTLMASTDTQYF	TGTGCCAGCACCCTTATGGCTAGCACAGATACGCAGTATTTT
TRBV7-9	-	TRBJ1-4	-	CASTELELSTNEKLFF	TGTGCCAGCACGGAGCTGGAGTTATCAACTAATGAAAAACTGTTTTTT
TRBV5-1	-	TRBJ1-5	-	CASSLEGTSQPQHF	TGCGCCAGCAGCTTGGAAGGGACCTCCCAGCCCCAGCATTTT
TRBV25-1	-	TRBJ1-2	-	CASSEWGHYGYTF	TGTGCCAGCAGTGAATGGGGCCACTATGGCTACACCTTC
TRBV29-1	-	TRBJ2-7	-	CSVEDPSYEQYF	TGCAGCGTTGAAGACCCCTCCTACGAGCAGTACTTC
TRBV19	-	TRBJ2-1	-	CASRRGEHEQFF	TGTGCCAGTAGGCGTGGTGAGCATGAGCAGTTCTTC
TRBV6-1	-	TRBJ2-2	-	CASSEAGAGLRELFF	TGTGCCAGCAGTGAAGCTGGGGCAGGGCTCCGGGAGCTGTTTTTT
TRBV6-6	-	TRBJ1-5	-	CASSLDRSNQPQHF	TGTGCCAGCAGTCTCGACCGAAGCAATCAGCCCCAGCATTTT
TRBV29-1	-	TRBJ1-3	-	CSVIPEQGSGNTIYF	TGCAGCGTAATCCCAGAACAGGGCTCTGGAAACACCATATATTTT
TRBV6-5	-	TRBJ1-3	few	CASSYGDSGNTIYF	TGTGCCAGCAGTTACGGGGACTCTGGAAACACCATATATTTT